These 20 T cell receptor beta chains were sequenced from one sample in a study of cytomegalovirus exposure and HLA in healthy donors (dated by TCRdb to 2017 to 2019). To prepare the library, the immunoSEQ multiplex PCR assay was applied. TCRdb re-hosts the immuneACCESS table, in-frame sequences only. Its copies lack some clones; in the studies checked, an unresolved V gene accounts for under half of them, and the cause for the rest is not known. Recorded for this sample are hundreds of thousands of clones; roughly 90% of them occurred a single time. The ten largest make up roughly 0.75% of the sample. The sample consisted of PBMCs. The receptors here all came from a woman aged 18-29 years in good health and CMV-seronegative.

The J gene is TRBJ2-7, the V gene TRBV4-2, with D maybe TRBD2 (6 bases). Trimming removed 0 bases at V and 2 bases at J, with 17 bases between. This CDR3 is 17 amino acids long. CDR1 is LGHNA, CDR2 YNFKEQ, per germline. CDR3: CASSQDRVSGAPYEQYF. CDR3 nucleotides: TGTGCCAGCAGCCAAGATCGGGTTAGCGGAGCCCCCTACGAGCAGTACTTC.

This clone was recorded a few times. This CDR3 reads CASSRDRGVLNTGELFF. CDR3 nucleotide sequence: TGTGCCAGCTCACGTGACAGGGGGGTTCTCAACACCGGGGAGCTGTTTTTT. This rearrangement joins TRBV18 to TRBJ2-2, with TRBD1 matching over 9 bases. CDR1 KGHSH and CDR2 LQKENI come from the germline V gene. CDR3 length: 17 residues. Trimming removed 4 bases from V and 2 bases from J; junction bases left unmatched: 8.

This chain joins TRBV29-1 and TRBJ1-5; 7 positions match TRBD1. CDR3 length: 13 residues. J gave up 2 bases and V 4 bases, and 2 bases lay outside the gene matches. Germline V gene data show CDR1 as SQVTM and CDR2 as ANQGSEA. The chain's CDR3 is CSVAGGGNQPQHF. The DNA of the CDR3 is TGCAGCGTTGCAGGGGGTGGCAATCAGCCCCAGCATTTT.

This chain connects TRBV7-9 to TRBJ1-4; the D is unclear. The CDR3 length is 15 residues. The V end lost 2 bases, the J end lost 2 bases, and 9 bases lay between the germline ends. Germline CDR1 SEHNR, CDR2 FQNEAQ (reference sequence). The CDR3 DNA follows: TGTGCCAGCAGCTTAAACTCCAGGACTAATGAAAAACTGTTTTTT. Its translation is CASSLNSRTNEKLFF.

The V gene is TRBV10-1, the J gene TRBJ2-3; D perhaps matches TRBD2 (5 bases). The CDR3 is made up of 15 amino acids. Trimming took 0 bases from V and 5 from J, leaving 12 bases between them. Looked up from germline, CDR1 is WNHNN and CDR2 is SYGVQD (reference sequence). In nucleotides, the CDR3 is TGCGCCAGCAGTGAGTCAAGGGAGATTCAAGATACGCAGTATTTT. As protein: CASSESREIQDTQYF.

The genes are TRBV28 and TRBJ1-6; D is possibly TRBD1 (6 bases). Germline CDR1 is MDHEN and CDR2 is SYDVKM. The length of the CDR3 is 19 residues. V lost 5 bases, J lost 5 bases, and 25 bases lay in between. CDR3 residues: CASSPLLARTGSDNSPLHF. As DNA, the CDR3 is TGTGCCAGCAGTCCATTATTAGCCCGAACAGGGTCCGATAATTCACCCCTCCACTTT.

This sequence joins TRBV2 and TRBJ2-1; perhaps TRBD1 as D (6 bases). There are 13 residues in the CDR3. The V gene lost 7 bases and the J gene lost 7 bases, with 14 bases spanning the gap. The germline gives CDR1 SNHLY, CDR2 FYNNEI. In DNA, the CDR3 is TGTGCCAGCATTAGCTTCAGGGGAAATGAGCAGTTCTTC. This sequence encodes CASISFRGNEQFF.

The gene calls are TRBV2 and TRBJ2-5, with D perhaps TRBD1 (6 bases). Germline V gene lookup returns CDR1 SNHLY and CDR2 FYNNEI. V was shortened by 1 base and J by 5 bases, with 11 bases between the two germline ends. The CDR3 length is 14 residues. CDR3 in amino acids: CASSEGSGVETQYF. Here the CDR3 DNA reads TGTGCCAGCAGTGAAGGATCAGGGGTGGAGACCCAGTACTTC.

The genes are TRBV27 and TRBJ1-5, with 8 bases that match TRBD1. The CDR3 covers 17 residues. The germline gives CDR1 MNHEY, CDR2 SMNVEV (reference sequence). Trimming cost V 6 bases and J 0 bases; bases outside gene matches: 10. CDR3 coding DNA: TGTGCCAGCAGCCTAACTATCGGGACAGGTAGCAATCAGCCCCAGCATTTT. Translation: CASSLTIGTGSNQPQHF.

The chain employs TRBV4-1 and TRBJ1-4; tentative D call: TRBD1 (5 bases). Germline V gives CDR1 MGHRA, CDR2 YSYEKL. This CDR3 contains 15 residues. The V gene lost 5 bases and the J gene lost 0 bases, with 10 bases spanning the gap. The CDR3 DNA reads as TGCGCCAGCAGCTACAGGTCTGCAACTAATGAAAAACTGTTTTTT. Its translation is CASSYRSATNEKLFF.

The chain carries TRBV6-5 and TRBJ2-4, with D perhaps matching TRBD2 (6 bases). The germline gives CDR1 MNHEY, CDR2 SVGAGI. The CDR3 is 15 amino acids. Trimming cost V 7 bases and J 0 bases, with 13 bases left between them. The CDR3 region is CASTKGRKAKNIQYF. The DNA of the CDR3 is TGTGCCAGCACCAAGGGGAGGAAAGCCAAAAACATTCAGTACTTC.

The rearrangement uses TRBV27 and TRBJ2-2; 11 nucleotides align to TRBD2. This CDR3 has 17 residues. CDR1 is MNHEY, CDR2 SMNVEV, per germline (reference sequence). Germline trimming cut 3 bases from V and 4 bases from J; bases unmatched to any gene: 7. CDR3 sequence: CASSLISGGVGTGELFF. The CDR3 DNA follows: TGTGCCAGCAGTTTGATTAGCGGGGGGGTAGGCACCGGGGAGCTGTTTTTT.

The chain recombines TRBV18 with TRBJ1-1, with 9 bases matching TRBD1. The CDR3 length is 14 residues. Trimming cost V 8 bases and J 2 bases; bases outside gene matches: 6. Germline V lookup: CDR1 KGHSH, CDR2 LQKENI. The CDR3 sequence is CASAPGQGNTEAFF. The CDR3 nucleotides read TGTGCCAGCGCGCCGGGACAGGGTAACACTGAAGCTTTCTTT.

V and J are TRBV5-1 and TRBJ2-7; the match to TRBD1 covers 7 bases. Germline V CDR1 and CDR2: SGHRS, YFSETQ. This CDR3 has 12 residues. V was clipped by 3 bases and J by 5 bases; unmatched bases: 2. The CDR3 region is CASSSDRDEQYF. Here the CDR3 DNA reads TGCGCCAGCAGCTCCGACAGGGACGAGCAGTACTTC.

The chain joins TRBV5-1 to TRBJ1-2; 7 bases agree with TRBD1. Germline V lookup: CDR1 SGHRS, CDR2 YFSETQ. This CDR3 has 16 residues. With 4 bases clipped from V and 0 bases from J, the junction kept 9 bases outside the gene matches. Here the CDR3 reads CASSLMGQPTNYGYTF. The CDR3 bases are TGCGCCAGCAGCCTGATGGGACAGCCGACTAACTATGGCTACACCTTC.

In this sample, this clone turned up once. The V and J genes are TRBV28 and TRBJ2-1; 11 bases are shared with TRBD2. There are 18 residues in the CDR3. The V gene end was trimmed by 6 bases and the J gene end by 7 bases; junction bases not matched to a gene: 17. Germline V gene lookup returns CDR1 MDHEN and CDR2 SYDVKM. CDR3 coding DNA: TGTGCCAGCAGCCACTATTCGATTCTAGCGGGAGGCGGGAATGAGCAGTTCTTC. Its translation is CASSHYSILAGGGNEQFF.

In DNA, the CDR3 is TGTGCCAGCAGCAAGGGACAGGGAGCTAATGAAAAACTGTTTTTT. Encoded protein: CASSKGQGANEKLFF. This sequence joins TRBV7-9 and TRBJ1-4, with 9 bases that match TRBD1. The V gene's germline CDR1 is SEHNR and CDR2 FQNEAQ (reference sequence). The CDR3 extends over 15 amino acids. The trim removed 5 bases at V and 3 bases at J, leaving 4 bases unmatched.

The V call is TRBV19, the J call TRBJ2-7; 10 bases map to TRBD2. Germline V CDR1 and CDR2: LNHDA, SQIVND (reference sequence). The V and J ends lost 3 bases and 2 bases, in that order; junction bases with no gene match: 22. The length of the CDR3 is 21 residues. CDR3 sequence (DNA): TGTGCCAGTAGTATTGGGTTCCAGTGGGAACTAGCGGGACCCATCACCTACGAGCAGTACTTC. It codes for CASSIGFQWELAGPITYEQYF. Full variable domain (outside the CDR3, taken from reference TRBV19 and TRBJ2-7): DGGITQSPKYLFRKEGQNVTLSCEQNLNHDAMYWYRQDPGQGLRLIYYSQIVNDFQKGDIAEGYSVSREKKESFPLTVTSAQKNPTAFYLCASSIGFQWELAGPITYEQYFGPGTRLTVT.

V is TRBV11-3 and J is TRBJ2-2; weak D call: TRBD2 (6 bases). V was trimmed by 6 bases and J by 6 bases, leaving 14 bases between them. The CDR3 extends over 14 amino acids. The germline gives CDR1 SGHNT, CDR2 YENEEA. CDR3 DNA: TGTGCCAGCAGTTCCCGCGGGGCACCCGGGGAGCTGTTTTTT. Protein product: CASSSRGAPGELFF.

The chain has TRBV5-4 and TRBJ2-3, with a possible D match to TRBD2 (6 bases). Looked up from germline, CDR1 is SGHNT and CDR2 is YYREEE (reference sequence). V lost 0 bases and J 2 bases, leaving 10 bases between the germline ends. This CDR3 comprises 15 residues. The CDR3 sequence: CASSLGTTFTDTQYF. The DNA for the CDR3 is TGTGCCAGCAGCTTGGGGACTACTTTCACAGATACGCAGTATTTT.